The 29 T cell receptor beta chains given below trace back to one sample, sequenced in a study of blood T cells in healthy people across ages. With a J-beta primer mix and a sample-barcoded 5' primer, a second PCR ran about 6 to 11 cycles. One entry per CDR3 protein, called by TCRdb with MiXCR from the 5' RACE reads. The sample contains fewer than 2 million distinct CDR3 sequences, about two fifths of which appear only once. The sample was blood. These receptors originate from a human donor in good health.

This sequence joins TRBV5-6 and TRBJ2-5; no firm D call. Trimming took 0 bases from V and 11 from J, leaving 11 bases between them. The CDR3 covers 12 residues. Germline V gives CDR1 SGHDT, CDR2 YYEEEE. The chain's CDR3 is CASSLGDLEQYF. The CDR3 nucleotides read TGTGCCAGCAGCTTGGGAGATTTGGAGCAGTACTTC.

Only a few counts were recorded for this clonotype. The chain recombines TRBV29-1 with TRBJ2-1; no definite D call. This CDR3 has 13 residues. V dropped 5 bases and J dropped 4 bases, with 12 bases sitting between them. The germline CDR1 and CDR2 sequences are SQVTM and ANQGSEA. CDR3 sequence reads: CSVYQVDYNEQFF. CDR3 DNA sequence: TGCAGCGTTTACCAGGTCGATTACAATGAGCAGTTCTTC.

The CDR3 sequence: CASSRQGTYNEQYF. The DNA of the CDR3 is TGTGCCAGCAGTCGACAGGGTACCTACAATGAGCAGTACTTC. V is TRBV6-2 or TRBV6-3 and J is TRBJ2-1; 7 bases match TRBD1. The J call may be wrong; the DNA end is better matched by TRBJ2-7. The germline gives CDR1 MNHEY, CDR2 SVGEGT. CDR3 length: 14 residues.

The genes are TRBV7-2 and TRBJ1-6; D is unresolved. This CDR3 spans 14 amino acids. Germline CDR1 and CDR2: SGHTA and FQGNSA. V lost 0 bases to trimming and J lost 7 bases, with 7 bases between them. In nucleotides, the CDR3 is TGTGCCAGCAGCTTAGCGATCGAAAATTCACCCCTCCACTTT. Encoded protein: CASSLAIENSPLHF.

This clonotype appeared a few times. The V gene is TRBV11-1, the J gene TRBJ2-3, with 7 positions matching TRBD2. CDR1 and CDR2 (germline): SGHAT, FQDESV (reference sequence). The junction had 6 bases not matched to a gene; V was cut back by 4 bases and J by 5 bases. The CDR3 runs 14 residues. The CDR3 DNA reads TGTGCCAGCAGCTCCCAGCGGGGAGAAGATACGCAGTATTTT. Translating it yields CASSSQRGEDTQYF. The full variable domain, rest sourced from reference TRBV11-1 and TRBJ2-3, is EAEVAQSPRYKITEKSQAVAFWCDPISGHATLYWYRQILGQGPELLVQFQDESVVDDSQLPKDRFSAERLKGVDSTLKIQPAELGDSAMYLCASSSQRGEDTQYFGPGTRLTVL.

The J gene is TRBJ1-4, the V gene TRBV28; TRBD1 might be the D (6 bases). This CDR3 is 15 amino acids long. Germline CDR1 reads MDHEN; CDR2 reads SYDVKM. Trimming cost V 8 bases and J 4 bases, with 17 bases left between them. The chain's CDR3 is CASHQGGHVNEKLFF. The CDR3 region has the DNA TGTGCCAGCCACCAAGGGGGACACGTTAATGAAAAACTGTTTTTT.

The chain employs TRBV6-5 and TRBJ1-4, with 7 bases matching TRBD1. The germline CDR1 and CDR2 sequences are MNHEY and SVGAGI. CDR3 length: 14 residues. Unmatched junction bases numbered 5, after V lost 2 bases and J lost 8 bases. The CDR3 spells CASSYEGGREKLFF. The CDR3 coding sequence is TGTGCCAGCAGTTACGAAGGGGGCAGGGAAAAACTGTTTTTT.

This sequence joins TRBV7-9 and TRBJ2-5; either TRBD1 or TRBD2 may supply D (6 bases each). The CDR3 extends over 15 amino acids. Trimming pared 4 bases from V and 7 bases from J, leaving 19 bases between. CDR1 is SEHNR, CDR2 FQNEAQ, per germline (reference sequence). The CDR3 sequence: CASSSPKTGTLTQYF. In nucleotides, the CDR3 is TGTGCCAGCAGCTCCCCGAAAACAGGGACTTTGACCCAGTACTTC. Full variable domain (outside the CDR3, taken from reference TRBV7-9 and TRBJ2-5): DTGVSQNPRHKITKRGQNVTFRCDPISEHNRLYWYRQTLGQGPEFLTYFQNEAQLEKSRLLSDRFSAERPKGSFSTLEIQRTEQGDSAMYLCASSSPKTGTLTQYFGPGTRLLVL.

The sample holds a few counts of this clonotype. This chain connects TRBV12-5 to TRBJ2-1; the D gene could be TRBD1 or TRBD2 (5 bases each). This CDR3 is built from 16 residues. CDR1 is LGHNT, CDR2 FRNRAP, per germline. V lost 5 bases to trimming and J lost 6 bases, with 20 bases between them. The chain's CDR3 is CASGPETGTYSNEQFF. CDR3 bases: TGTGCTAGTGGTCCAGAAACCGGGACCTACAGCAATGAGCAGTTCTTC.

The chain links TRBV5-1 to TRBJ2-1; TRBD2 agrees at 10 bases. The V gene end was trimmed by 7 bases and the J gene end by 9 bases; junction bases not matched to a gene: 10. The CDR3 has 14 residues. Germline V CDR1 and CDR2: SGHRS, YFSETQ. The CDR3 sequence is CASALGLAIGEQFF. The CDR3 DNA reads TGCGCCAGCGCCCTGGGACTAGCGATAGGTGAGCAGTTCTTC. Full variable domain (missing parts from reference TRBV5-1 and TRBJ2-1): KAGVTQTPRYLIKTRGQQVTLSCSPISGHRSVSWYQQTPGQGLQFLFEYFSETQRNKGNFPGRFSGRQFSNSRSEMNVSTLELGDSALYLCASALGLAIGEQFFGPGTRLTVL.

This sequence joins TRBV10-3 and TRBJ1-1, with TRBD1 identical over 8 bases. There are 14 residues in the CDR3. The germline gives CDR1 ENHRY, CDR2 SYGVKD. J gave up 1 base and V 6 bases, and 4 bases lay outside the gene matches. CDR3 residues: CAISGGTGNTEAFF. CDR3 nucleotides: TGTGCCATCAGCGGAGGGACAGGGAACACTGAAGCTTTCTTT.

This clonotype was recorded a few times. The J gene is TRBJ1-2, the V gene TRBV27, with D possibly matching TRBD1 (5 bases). V lost 1 base and J lost 4, with 16 bases in between. The CDR3 is 16 residues long. Per germline, CDR1 MNHEY and CDR2 SMNVEV (reference sequence). CDR3 sequence: CASSLYGPGGSYGYTF. CDR3 bases: TGTGCCAGCAGTTTATACGGCCCCGGGGGTTCCTATGGCTACACCTTC.

This clonotype was detected only a few times. V is TRBV7-9 and J is TRBJ2-5, with D possibly matching TRBD1 (6 bases). The CDR3 totals 13 residues. Trimming cost V 4 bases and J 4 bases, with 10 bases left between them. Germline CDR1 SEHNR, CDR2 FQNEAQ (reference sequence). This CDR3 reads CASSYRVPETQYF. CDR3 in DNA: TGTGCCAGCAGCTACAGGGTGCCAGAGACCCAGTACTTC.

This clonotype was observed a few times. The V and J genes are TRBV12-3 or TRBV12-4 and TRBJ1-5, with D possibly matching TRBD1 (5 bases). The CDR3 extends over 16 amino acids. The V and J ends lost 3 bases and 1 base respectively, with 13 bases between them. The CDR3 loop reads CASSFYLSGSNQPQHF. The CDR3 bases are TGTGCCAGCAGTTTTTATTTGTCAGGGAGCAATCAGCCCCAGCATTTT.

V usage is TRBV12-3 or TRBV12-4 and J usage is TRBJ1-1; the D is unclear. CDR3 length: 14 residues. V lost 5 bases and J 4 bases, leaving 14 bases between the germline ends. The CDR3 nucleotides read TGTGCCAGCAGTATTCATGTTGAGGGCACTGAAGCTTTCTTT. It specifies CASSIHVEGTEAFF.

The chain recombines TRBV20-1 with TRBJ2-5, with D perhaps TRBD2 (6 bases). CDR3 length: 14 amino acids. Trimming shortened V by 1 base and J by 5 bases, and 14 bases separated the two germline ends. CDR1 is DFQATT and CDR2 is SNEGSKA in the germline V gene (reference sequence). In nucleotides, the CDR3 is TGCAGTGCTAGAGGGCGGGGCCGCTGGGAGACCCAGTACTTC. The encoded protein is CSARGRGRWETQYF.

The rearrangement uses TRBV7-2 and TRBJ1-5; D not resolved. The germline V and J ends were trimmed by 6 bases and 0 bases, with 6 bases remaining between them. Per the germline V gene, CDR1 is SGHTA and CDR2 is FQGNSA. This CDR3 contains 13 residues. The CDR3 here is CASREFSNQPQHF. The CDR3 bases are TGTGCCAGCAGGGAGTTTAGCAATCAGCCCCAGCATTTT.

In its sample, this clonotype was seen a few times. The chain uses TRBV20-1 and TRBJ2-4; D is possibly TRBD1 (5 bases). This CDR3 region has 14 residues. V gave up 2 bases and J gave up 8 bases, with 16 bases separating them. Germline assignment: CDR1 DFQATT and CDR2 SNEGSKA (reference sequence). The CDR3: CSARPPRAGYIQYF. The DNA for the CDR3 is TGCAGTGCTAGACCGCCACGGGCAGGGTACATTCAGTACTTC.

This chain uses TRBV18 with TRBJ2-1; 7 bases fit TRBD2. CDR3 length equals 14 residues. V lost 0 bases to trimming and J lost 8 bases; unmatched junction nucleotides: 4. Germline CDR1 and CDR2: KGHSH and LQKENI. The CDR3 nucleotides are TGTGCCAGCTCACCACCACAAGCGGGGTATGAGCAGTTCTTC. It translates to CASSPPQAGYEQFF.

This chain joins TRBV4-2 and TRBJ2-1; no clear D gene. The germline V and J ends were trimmed by 4 bases and 5 bases, with 18 bases remaining between them. CDR1 and CDR2 (germline): LGHNA, YNFKEQ. The CDR3 extends over 16 amino acids. The DNA for the CDR3 is TGTGCCAGCAGCCCGCTCTCCCTAGTGGGGAACAATGAGCAGTTCTTC. Amino acid sequence: CASSPLSLVGNNEQFF.

The chain combines TRBV28 with TRBJ1-1; TRBD1 might be the D (6 bases). CDR1 and CDR2 (germline): MDHEN, SYDVKM. Trimming took 7 bases from V and 7 from J, leaving 16 bases between them. The CDR3 extends over 13 amino acids. CDR3 DNA sequence: TGTGCCAGCACCAGACAGGCGGACGGTGAAGCTTTCTTT. It translates to CASTRQADGEAFF.

J is TRBJ1-2 and V is TRBV14, with no clear D. CDR3 length equals 11 residues. V lost 4 bases to trimming and J lost 9 bases, with 9 bases between them. From germline, CDR1 is SGHDN and CDR2 FVKESK. CDR3 DNA: TGTGCCAGCAGCCCCCCAGTGCGCTACACCTTC. As protein: CASSPPVRYTF.

CDR3: CASSPSGPTTHNEQFF. CDR3 coding DNA: TGCGCCAGCAGCCCCTCGGGACCCACGACGCACAATGAGCAGTTCTTC. J is TRBJ2-1 and V is TRBV4-1; possibly TRBD1 or TRBD2 for D (5 bases each). Trimming took 4 bases from V and 5 from J, leaving 18 bases between them. The CDR3 has 16 amino acids. The germline V gene has CDR1 MGHRA and CDR2 YSYEKL.

The V gene is TRBV20-1, the J gene TRBJ2-5, with a possible D match to TRBD2 (6 bases). The germline CDR1 and CDR2 sequences are DFQATT and SNEGSKA (reference sequence). The CDR3 contains 16 residues. V was cut by 0 bases and J by 2 bases, with 16 bases left in between. CDR3 coding DNA: TGCAGTGCTAGAGATCTCCGGGCGGGGTTACAAGAGACCCAGTACTTC. Translation: CSARDLRAGLQETQYF.

The chain couples TRBV13 to TRBJ1-2; D not certain. The germline V gene encodes CDR1 PRHDT and CDR2 FYEKMQ (reference sequence). The CDR3 consists of 14 residues. V was shortened by 4 bases and J by 4 bases, with 13 bases between the two germline ends. In DNA form, the CDR3 reads TGTGCCAGCAGCTGGGCGACAACACTCTATGGCTACACCTTC. Its protein is CASSWATTLYGYTF. Full variable domain (rest looked up from reference TRBV13 and TRBJ1-2): AAGVIQSPRHLIKEKRETATLKCYPIPRHDTVYWYQQGPGQDPQFLISFYEKMQSDKGSIPDRFSAQQFSDYHSELNMSSLELGDSALYFCASSWATTLYGYTFGSGTRLTVV.

V and J are TRBV4-3 and TRBJ2-1; D not resolved. The CDR3 runs 14 residues. In germline, CDR1 is LGHNA, CDR2 YSLEER. Trimming took off 4 bases at V and 5 bases at J, with 12 bases between the two ends. The CDR3 coding sequence is TGCGCCAGCAGCCCGCAGGTAGTGAACAATGAGCAGTTCTTC. Translation: CASSPQVVNNEQFF.

This chain connects TRBV27 to TRBJ1-2; unclear D gene. Trimming took off 4 bases at V and 0 bases at J, with 6 bases between the two ends. Looked up from germline, CDR1 is MNHEY and CDR2 is SMNVEV (reference sequence). The CDR3 consists of 13 residues. CDR3 protein: CASSSYTNYGYTF. CDR3 DNA: TGTGCCAGCAGTTCCTATACTAACTATGGCTACACCTTC.

The CDR3 loop is CASRQENENTEAFF. The CDR3, as DNA: TGTGCCAGTAGACAGGAAAACGAGAACACTGAAGCTTTCTTT. The chain has TRBV12-3 or TRBV12-4 and TRBJ1-1, with a weak D call TRBD1 (6 bases). CDR3 length: 14 amino acids. Trimming took off 9 bases at V and 1 base at J, with 15 bases between the two ends.

This clonotype was counted a few times. This CDR3 reads CASGSSTGADTQYF. CDR3 nucleotide sequence: TGTGCTAGTGGTTCCTCGACAGGGGCAGATACGCAGTATTTT. The chain carries TRBV12-5 and TRBJ2-3; TRBD1 matches 8 bases. The CDR3 is 14 amino acids. Germline V gene lookup returns CDR1 LGHNT and CDR2 FRNRAP. V was clipped by 4 bases and J by 4 bases; unmatched bases: 4.